This passage covers 23 T cell receptor beta chains from one sample sequenced in a study of vaccination and CD4 T cells after COVID-19. Treatment: roughly nine-day PBMC culture with coronavirus spike peptide pools or control peptides (ViraFEST assay). The Oncomine TCR Beta short-read assay generated sequence data from the DNA of cultured CD4+ T cells. TCRdb reanalysed the PCR reads using MiXCR and keeps one entry per CDR3 protein. The sample has roughly 14,000 distinct CDR3 sequences, about half seen once. These receptors lack a known antigen. Sequencing used CD4+ T cells from blood, cultured in vitro, obtained before SARS-CoV-2 vaccination. The receptors derive from a human donor who had recovered from COVID-19.

This clonotype turned up a few times. The chain uses TRBV12-3 or TRBV12-4 and TRBJ1-2, with D unresolved. With 8 bases removed from V and 0 bases from J, the gap between germline ends came to 7 bases. CDR3 length: 12 amino acids. The CDR3 reads CASAASNYGYTF. The CDR3 DNA follows: TGTGCCAGCGCTGCTTCTAACTATGGCTACACCTTC.

The J gene is TRBJ2-5, the V gene TRBV6-2 or TRBV6-3; D may be TRBD2 (6 bases). Trimming stripped 7 bases from V and 4 bases from J, with 16 bases between. The CDR3 sequence is 14 residues long. Germline values: CDR1 MNHEY, CDR2 SVGEGT. The CDR3 nucleotides read TGTGCCAGCAAGGTCCGCGGGGAGGCAGAGACCCAGTACTTC. This gives the protein CASKVRGEAETQYF.

This clonotype showed up just once. The rearrangement joins TRBV7-9 to TRBJ2-7; no firm D call. Germline V lookup: CDR1 SEHNR, CDR2 FQNEAQ (reference sequence). Trimming took off 2 bases at V and 0 bases at J, with 17 bases between the two ends. CDR3 length: 17 amino acids. CDR3 region: CASSLIPKIPSSYEQYF. CDR3 nucleotide sequence: TGTGCCAGCAGCTTAATCCCGAAGATTCCATCCTCCTACGAGCAGTACTTC.

V is TRBV19 and J is TRBJ2-5; 7 bases agree with TRBD2. There are 13 residues in the CDR3. Trimming cost V 1 base and J 4 bases; bases outside gene matches: 0. The V gene's germline CDR1 is LNHDA and CDR2 SQIVND (reference sequence). CDR3: CASSIGGGETQYF. The CDR3 nucleotides read TGTGCCAGTAGTATAGGCGGGGGAGAGACCCAGTACTTC.

This clonotype was counted between two and nine times. The chain carries TRBV27 and TRBJ2-7, with 13 bases matching TRBD2. This CDR3 has 15 residues. The germline V gene has CDR1 MNHEY and CDR2 SMNVEV (reference sequence). V trimming: 6 bases; J trimming: 4 bases; junction bases outside the gene matches: 6. CDR3 protein: CASRPGLAGVYEQYF. The CDR3 nucleotides are TGTGCCAGCAGACCCGGACTAGCGGGGGTGTACGAGCAGTACTTC.

This clonotype was counted only a few times. This rearrangement joins TRBV20-1 to TRBJ2-3; 9 positions match TRBD2. The CDR3 is 16 amino acids. Germline CDR1 is DFQATT and CDR2 is SNEGSKA (reference sequence). The trim removed 1 base at V and 6 bases at J, leaving 11 bases unmatched. CDR3 in DNA: TGCAGTGCTAGAGTGGCGGCGGGAGGGCCGACGGATACGCAGTATTTT. It is translated as CSARVAAGGPTDTQYF.

The V call is TRBV11-2, the J call TRBJ2-5; 9 nucleotides line up with TRBD1. The CDR3 runs 14 residues. Germline values: CDR1 SGHAT, CDR2 FQNNGV. The V and J ends lost 5 bases and 3 bases, in that order; junction bases with no gene match: 4. The CDR3 is CASSPQGAEETQYF. The CDR3 DNA reads TGTGCCAGCAGCCCACAGGGGGCGGAAGAGACCCAGTACTTC.

The J gene is TRBJ2-7, the V gene TRBV30; TRBD1 matches at 8 bases. J was trimmed by 1 base and V by 7 bases; bases with no gene match: 6. Germline V lookup: CDR1 GTSNPN, CDR2 SVGIG (reference sequence). This CDR3 has 13 amino acids. This CDR3 reads CASTGGASYEQYF. CDR3 coding DNA: TGTGCCTCCACAGGGGGTGCGTCCTACGAGCAGTACTTC.

This clonotype was picked up a small number of times. The chain uses TRBV28 and TRBJ1-1, with D maybe TRBD1 (5 bases). Germline loops: CDR1 MDHEN, CDR2 SYDVKM. V lost 0 bases and J lost 7, with 15 bases in between. The CDR3 has 15 residues. CDR3 region: CASSLWQGSGVEAFF. The CDR3 DNA is TGTGCCAGCAGTTTATGGCAGGGAAGTGGGGTTGAAGCTTTCTTT.

The chain carries TRBV25-1 and TRBJ2-3, with D possibly called TRBD1 or TRBD2 (5 bases each). V was trimmed by 5 bases and J by 4 bases, leaving 22 bases between them. The CDR3 has 17 amino acids. In germline, CDR1 is MGHDK, CDR2 SYGVNS. The CDR3 coding sequence is TGTGCCAGCAGTAAGCTAGGGGACCTCCCTGGGGCAGATACGCAGTATTTT. Translating gives CASSKLGDLPGADTQYF. The full variable domain, with the rest looked up from reference TRBV25-1 and TRBJ2-3, is EADIYQTPRYLVIGTGKKITLECSQTMGHDKMYWYQQDPGMELHLIHYSYGVNSTEKGDLSSESTVSRIRTEHFPLTLESARPSHTSQYLCASSKLGDLPGADTQYFGPGTRLTVL.

V is TRBV11-2 and J is TRBJ1-2, with 7 bases identical to TRBD1. The CDR3 contains 14 residues. V lost 4 bases and J lost 4; bases outside the gene matches: 6. CDR1 is SGHAT, CDR2 FQNNGV, per germline. CDR3 DNA sequence: TGTGCCAGCAGCTCCCCACAGGGGACCTATGGCTACACCTTC. It translates to CASSSPQGTYGYTF.

This clonotype was recorded a few times. J is TRBJ2-2 and V is TRBV20-1; TRBD1 matches 11 bases. The CDR3 has 16 residues. Looked up from germline, CDR1 is DFQATT and CDR2 is SNEGSKA (reference sequence). The junction had 6 bases not matched to a gene; V was cut back by 1 base and J by 5 bases. CDR3 in DNA: TGCAGTGCTAGAGGCCCGGGACAGGGGGGAACCGGGGAGCTGTTTTTT. Translation: CSARGPGQGGTGELFF.

J is TRBJ2-5 and V is TRBV20-1; 8 nucleotides match TRBD2. Germline V gene sequence: CDR1 DFQATT, CDR2 SNEGSKA (reference sequence). The CDR3 has 14 amino acids. With 0 bases clipped from V and 6 bases from J, the junction kept 6 bases outside the gene matches. The CDR3 is CSARDPVAGKTQYF. CDR3 nucleotides: TGCAGTGCTAGAGACCCGGTAGCGGGGAAGACCCAGTACTTC.

The chain recombines TRBV9 with TRBJ2-1, with 10 bases fitting TRBD2. The V and J ends lost 4 bases and 7 bases, in that order; junction bases with no gene match: 2. This CDR3 spans 13 amino acids. The germline V gene has CDR1 SGDLS and CDR2 YYNGEE. The chain's CDR3 is CASSPGLANEQFF. The CDR3 DNA sequence: TGTGCCAGCAGCCCGGGACTAGCGAATGAGCAGTTCTTC.

The chain carries TRBV25-1 and TRBJ2-3, with TRBD2 identical over 8 bases. Trimming cost V 6 bases and J 1 base; bases outside gene matches: 0. CDR1 is MGHDK, CDR2 SYGVNS, per germline. CDR3 length: 13 residues. CDR3 amino acids: CASRTSGTDTQYF. Written as DNA, the CDR3 is TGTGCCAGCAGGACTAGCGGCACAGATACGCAGTATTTT.

The chain recombines TRBV9 with TRBJ1-5, with unresolved D. Trimming left V 3 bases short and J 1 base short, with 8 bases between. The CDR3 is 14 amino acids. Germline CDR1 SGDLS, CDR2 YYNGEE. The DNA for the CDR3 is TGTGCCAGCAGCGCCACAGAGAGCAATCAGCCCCAGCATTTT. This encodes CASSATESNQPQHF.

This chain links TRBV7-8 with TRBJ2-1; maybe TRBD2 (6 bases). V lost 5 bases and J 5 bases, leaving 16 bases between the germline ends. The CDR3 has 15 residues. Per the germline V gene, CDR1 is SGHVS and CDR2 is FQNEAQ. The CDR3 loop is CASSVEGSGHNEQFF. The CDR3 nucleotides are TGTGCCAGCAGCGTAGAGGGTAGCGGACACAATGAGCAGTTCTTC.

This clonotype was found a few times. This chain joins TRBV6-1 and TRBJ1-4; no reliable D call. V was cut by 5 bases and J by 4 bases, with 20 bases left in between. CDR3 length: 17 amino acids. The germline gives CDR1 MNHNS, CDR2 SASEGT. CDR3 sequence reads: CASSISRARLNNEKLFF. The DNA for the CDR3 is TGTGCCAGCAGTATAAGCCGGGCAAGACTGAATAATGAAAAACTGTTTTTT.

The V gene is TRBV5-1, the J gene TRBJ2-7; 10 nucleotides agree with TRBD2. Germline V gives CDR1 SGHRS, CDR2 YFSETQ. The V segment lost 0 bases and the J segment 2 bases; nucleotides outside the gene matches: 2. The CDR3 totals 15 residues. CDR3 amino acids: CASSLGGTSAYEQYF. CDR3 bases: TGCGCCAGCAGCTTGGGAGGGACTAGCGCCTACGAGCAGTACTTC. Based on the CDR3 plus reference TRBV5-1 and TRBJ2-7, the full variable domain is KAGVTQTPRYLIKTRGQQVTLSCSPISGHRSVSWYQQTPGQGLQFLFEYFSETQRNKGNFPGRFSGRQFSNSRSEMNVSTLELGDSALYLCASSLGGTSAYEQYFGPGTRLTVT.

The J gene is TRBJ1-5, the V gene TRBV28, with TRBD1 matching 7 bases. Germline-derived CDR1 and CDR2 are MDHEN and SYDVKM. V gave up 6 bases and J gave up 0 bases; unmatched junction bases: 5. This CDR3 has 15 amino acids. In DNA, the CDR3 is TGTGCCAGCAGCTACGGGACAGATAGCAATCAGCCCCAGCATTTT. Translation: CASSYGTDSNQPQHF.

J is TRBJ1-2 and V is TRBV28; unclear D gene. The CDR3 length is 15 residues. V lost 5 bases, J lost 1 base, and 14 bases lay in between. Germline CDR1 is MDHEN and CDR2 is SYDVKM. The CDR3 DNA follows: TGTGCCAGCAGTGTGGGCGGCAGACGTAACTATGGCTACACCTTC. Encoded protein: CASSVGGRRNYGYTF.

The gene calls are TRBV28 and TRBJ1-4; D not certain. Per germline, CDR1 MDHEN and CDR2 SYDVKM. This CDR3 is 15 amino acids long. Trimming took off 4 bases at V and 2 bases at J, with 11 bases between the two ends. Here the CDR3 DNA reads TGTGCCAGCAGTTCCGCATCGTCCACTAATGAAAAACTGTTTTTT. Translating it yields CASSSASSTNEKLFF.

The chain is built from TRBV7-2 and TRBJ1-4; 7 bases agree with TRBD1. Trimming took 0 bases from V and 1 from J; bases not matched to a gene: 8. This CDR3 has 18 amino acids. Germline CDR1 is SGHTA and CDR2 is FQGNSA. The CDR3 coding sequence is TGTGCCAGCAGCTTAGCGAAAGTACAGGGGCGAACTAATGAAAAACTGTTTTTT. This codes for CASSLAKVQGRTNEKLFF.